Listed below are T cell receptor beta chains from one sample, sequenced in a study of T cell responses to AZD1222 COVID-19 vaccine. Measured with immunoSEQ multiplex PCR; TCRdb has only the in-frame clones, and not every one. The data show some 97,000 clones, with approximately 90% seen just once and about 1.8% held by the top ten. The specimen was peripheral blood, collected on day 0 of AZD1222 vaccination. These receptor sequences come from an adult in good health. CDR3s include the opening cysteine and the closing phenylalanine or tryptophan. Fields, in order: D gene, V gene, clone size, J gene, CDR3 length, CDR3 protein, CDR3 DNA. The D gene is left open where the match is weak. Size values are once, few and many counts, or a class for expanded clones, and some rows have none.

d_gene: TRBD1; v_gene: TRBV5-1; abundance: NA; j_gene: TRBJ1-4; len: 14; CDR3aa: CASSGGTADEKLFF; CDR3nt: TGCGCCAGCAGCGGCGGGACAGCCGACGAAAAACTGTTTTTT
d_gene: NA; v_gene: TRBV2; abundance: NA; j_gene: TRBJ2-5; len: 14; CDR3aa: CASSDVRSKETQYF; CDR3nt: TGTGCCAGCAGTGATGTAAGGTCGAAAGAGACCCAGTACTTC
d_gene: TRBD1; v_gene: TRBV18; abundance: NA; j_gene: TRBJ2-3; len: 16; CDR3aa: CASSPGDRGSTDTQYF; CDR3nt: TGTGCCAGCTCACCAGGGGACAGGGGAAGCACAGATACGCAGTATTTT
d_gene: TRBD2; v_gene: TRBV7-9; abundance: NA; j_gene: TRBJ2-2; len: 16; CDR3aa: CASSAGLAGITGELFF; CDR3nt: TGTGCCAGCAGCGCCGGACTAGCGGGAATCACCGGGGAGCTGTTTTTT
d_gene: NA; v_gene: TRBV11-2; abundance: NA; j_gene: TRBJ1-2; len: 11; CDR3aa: CASSPNYGYTF; CDR3nt: TGTGCCAGCAGCCCAAACTATGGCTACACCTTC
d_gene: NA; v_gene: TRBV18; abundance: NA; j_gene: TRBJ2-5; len: 15; CDR3aa: CASSPTADHPKTQYF; CDR3nt: TGTGCCAGCTCACCAACGGCAGACCATCCGAAGACCCAGTACTTC
d_gene: NA; v_gene: TRBV12-3/TRBV12-4; abundance: once; j_gene: TRBJ2-2; len: 13; CDR3aa: CASVRGDTGELFF; CDR3nt: TGTGCCAGCGTTAGGGGGGATACCGGGGAGCTGTTTTTT
d_gene: NA; v_gene: TRBV16; abundance: few; j_gene: TRBJ1-6; len: 19; CDR3aa: CASSGGSVVRGQRVSPLHF; CDR3nt: TGTGCCAGCAGCGGCGGTTCGGTTGTCCGGGGGCAGAGGGTTTCACCCCTCCACTTT
d_gene: NA; v_gene: TRBV6-1; abundance: NA; j_gene: TRBJ1-5; len: 16; CDR3aa: CASSESSQVLNQPQHF; CDR3nt: TGTGCCAGCAGTGAAAGCTCACAGGTCCTCAATCAGCCCCAGCATTTT
d_gene: TRBD1; v_gene: TRBV5-4; abundance: NA; j_gene: TRBJ2-4; len: 16; CDR3aa: CASSLDPGQGKNIQYF; CDR3nt: TGTGCCAGCAGCTTGGACCCGGGACAGGGGAAAAACATTCAGTACTTC
d_gene: TRBD1; v_gene: TRBV4-1; abundance: NA; j_gene: TRBJ1-2; len: 15; CDR3aa: CASSPDGQGAYGYTF; CDR3nt: TGCGCCAGCAGCCCGGATGGACAGGGGGCCTATGGCTACACCTTC
d_gene: TRBD2; v_gene: TRBV5-4; abundance: NA; j_gene: TRBJ2-3; len: 15; CDR3aa: CASSLAGLVPDTQYF; CDR3nt: TGTGCCAGCAGCTTGGCGGGACTAGTCCCTGATACGCAGTATTTT
d_gene: NA; v_gene: TRBV6-4; abundance: NA; j_gene: TRBJ1-2; len: 14; CDR3aa: CASSDSERPNGYTF; CDR3nt: TGTGCCAGCAGTGACTCTGAACGGCCGAATGGCTACACCTTC
d_gene: NA; v_gene: TRBV4-2; abundance: NA; j_gene: TRBJ2-1; len: 16; CDR3aa: CASSPAEGGGYNEQFF; CDR3nt: TGTGCCAGCAGCCCTGCCGAGGGAGGGGGGTACAATGAGCAGTTCTTC
d_gene: NA; v_gene: TRBV19; abundance: NA; j_gene: TRBJ1-6; len: 14; CDR3aa: CASSITQGISPLHF; CDR3nt: TGTGCCAGTAGTATAACTCAGGGGATTTCACCCCTCCACTTT
d_gene: TRBD2; v_gene: TRBV27; abundance: NA; j_gene: TRBJ2-1; len: 16; CDR3aa: CASSLFTAGAANEQFF; CDR3nt: TGTGCCAGCAGTTTATTTACGGCGGGAGCCGCCAATGAGCAGTTCTTC